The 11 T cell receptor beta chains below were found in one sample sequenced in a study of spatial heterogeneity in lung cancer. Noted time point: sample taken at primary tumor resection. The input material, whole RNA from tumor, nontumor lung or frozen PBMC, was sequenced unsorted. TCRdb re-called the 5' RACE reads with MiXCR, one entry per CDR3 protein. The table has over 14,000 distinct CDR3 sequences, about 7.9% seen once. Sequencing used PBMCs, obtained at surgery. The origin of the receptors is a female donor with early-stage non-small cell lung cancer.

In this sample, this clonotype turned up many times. The CDR3 protein is CASTDTSGMSSYEQYF. The CDR3 DNA is TGCGCCAGCACCGACACTAGCGGGATGAGCTCCTACGAGCAGTACTTC. The V gene is TRBV10-2, the J gene TRBJ2-7; 10 bases are a match to TRBD2. The germline V gene encodes CDR1 WSHSY and CDR2 SAAADI. The CDR3 consists of 16 residues. V was pared by 7 bases and J by 0 bases, with 9 bases of the junction left unmatched.

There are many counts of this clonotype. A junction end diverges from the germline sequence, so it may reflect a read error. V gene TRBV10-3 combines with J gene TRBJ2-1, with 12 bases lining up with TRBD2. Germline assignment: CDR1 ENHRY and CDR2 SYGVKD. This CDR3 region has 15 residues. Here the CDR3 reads CAISDGTSGLNEQFF. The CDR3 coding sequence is TGTGCCATAAGTGATGGGACTAGCGGGCTCAATGAGCAGTTCTTC.

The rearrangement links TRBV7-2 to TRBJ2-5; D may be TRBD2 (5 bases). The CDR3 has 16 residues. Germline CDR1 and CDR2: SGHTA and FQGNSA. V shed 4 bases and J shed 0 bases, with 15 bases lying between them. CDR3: CASSSAARGNQETQYF. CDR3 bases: TGTGCCAGCAGCTCAGCAGCTAGAGGGAACCAAGAGACCCAGTACTTC.

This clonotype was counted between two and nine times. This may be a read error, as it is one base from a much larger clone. In nucleotides, the CDR3 is TGTGCCAGTAGTTTTAAAAGGGGAGGAGAAACTGAAGCTTTCTTT. It encodes CASSFKRGGETEAFF. The chain couples TRBV19 to TRBJ1-1, with a tentative D call TRBD1 (5 bases). V shed 5 bases and J shed 5 bases, with 18 bases lying between them. The CDR3 is made up of 15 amino acids. Germline values: CDR1 LNHDA, CDR2 SQIVND (reference sequence).

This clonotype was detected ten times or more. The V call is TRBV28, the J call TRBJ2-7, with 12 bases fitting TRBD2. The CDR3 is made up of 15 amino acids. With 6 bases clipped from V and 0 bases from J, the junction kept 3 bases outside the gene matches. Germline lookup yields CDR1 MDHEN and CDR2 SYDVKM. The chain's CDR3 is CASSQTSGGSYEQYF. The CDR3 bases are TGTGCCAGCAGCCAGACTAGCGGGGGCTCCTACGAGCAGTACTTC.

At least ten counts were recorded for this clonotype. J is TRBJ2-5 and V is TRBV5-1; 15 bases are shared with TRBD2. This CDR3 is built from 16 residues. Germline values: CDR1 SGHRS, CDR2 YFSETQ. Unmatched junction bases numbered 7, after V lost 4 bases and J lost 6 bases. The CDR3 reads CASSEAGTSGRKTQYF. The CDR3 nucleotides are TGCGCCAGCAGCGAAGCTGGGACTAGCGGGAGGAAGACCCAGTACTTC. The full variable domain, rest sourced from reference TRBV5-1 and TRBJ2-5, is KAGVTQTPRYLIKTRGQQVTLSCSPISGHRSVSWYQQTPGQGLQFLFEYFSETQRNKGNFPGRFSGRQFSNSRSEMNVSTLELGDSALYLCASSEAGTSGRKTQYFGPGTRLLVL.

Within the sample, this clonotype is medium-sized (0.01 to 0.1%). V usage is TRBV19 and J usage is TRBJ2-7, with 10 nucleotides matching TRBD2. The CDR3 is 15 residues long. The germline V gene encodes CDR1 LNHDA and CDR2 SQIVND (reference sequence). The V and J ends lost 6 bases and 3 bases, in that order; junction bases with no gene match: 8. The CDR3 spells CASRTPGTSVYEQYF. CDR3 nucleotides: TGTGCCAGTAGAACCCCCGGGACTAGCGTCTACGAGCAGTACTTC.

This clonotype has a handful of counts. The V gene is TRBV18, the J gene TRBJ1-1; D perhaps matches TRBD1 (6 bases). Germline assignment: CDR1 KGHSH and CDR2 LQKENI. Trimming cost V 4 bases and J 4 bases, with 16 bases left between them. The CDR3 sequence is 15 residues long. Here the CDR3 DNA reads TGTGCCAGCTCACTATCCCAACAAGGGGGCACTGAAGCTTTCTTT. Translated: CASSLSQQGGTEAFF.

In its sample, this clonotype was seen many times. CDR3 in DNA: TGCAGTGCTAGAGATCCGCGGACTAGCGGGAACAATGAGCAGTTCTTC. Protein sequence: CSARDPRTSGNNEQFF. The V and J genes are TRBV20-1 and TRBJ2-1; 12 positions agree with TRBD2. J gave up 5 bases and V 0 bases, and 5 bases lay outside the gene matches. Germline V lookup: CDR1 DFQATT, CDR2 SNEGSKA (reference sequence). The CDR3 loop spans 16 amino acids.

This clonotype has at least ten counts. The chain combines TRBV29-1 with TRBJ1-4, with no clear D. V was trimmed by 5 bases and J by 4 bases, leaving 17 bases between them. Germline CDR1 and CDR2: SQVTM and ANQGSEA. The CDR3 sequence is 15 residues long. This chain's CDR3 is CSVRRAQENNEKLFF. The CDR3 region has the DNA TGCAGCGTTCGTAGGGCGCAGGAGAATAATGAAAAACTGTTTTTT. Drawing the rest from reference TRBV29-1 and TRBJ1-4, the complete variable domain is SAVISQKPSRDICQRGTSLTIQCQVDSQVTMMFWYRQQPGQSLTLIATANQGSEATYESGFVIDKFPISRPNLTFSTLTVSNMSPEDSSIYLCSVRRAQENNEKLFFGSGTQLSVL.

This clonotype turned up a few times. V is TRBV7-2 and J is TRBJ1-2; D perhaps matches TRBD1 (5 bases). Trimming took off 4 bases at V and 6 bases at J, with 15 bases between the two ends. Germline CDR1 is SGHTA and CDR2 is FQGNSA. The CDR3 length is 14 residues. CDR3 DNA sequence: TGTGCCAGCAGCTCCGAGAGAATAGGGGATGGCTACACCTTC. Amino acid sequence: CASSSERIGDGYTF.